The entry below gives a single T cell receptor beta chain sequence along with its context. Its target is unknown. The sample carries other DNA sequences with the same CDR3. This entry comes from a study of CD8+ T cells in alopecia areata. The treatment: oral pan-JAK inhibitor, 5-10 mg twice daily. PBMCs, the starting material, were the source of sorted CD4+ and CD8+ T cells. Extraction and reverse transcription of RNA yielded cDNA as the sequencing template. Assay used: immunoSEQ multiplex PCR; TCRdb lists only in-frame clones, some missing. The table lists 150,000 to 200,000 clones, about three fifths of them singletons, with roughly 0.91% in the top ten. Study-wide findings and caveats: Against the mouse data, patients shared TCRs less clearly, possibly for HLA reasons.

The CDR3 consists of 14 residues. Trimming took 3 bases from V and 7 from J, leaving 13 bases between them. Germline values: CDR1 LNHDA, CDR2 SQIVND (reference sequence). This material consisted of CD4+ T cells sorted from blood, taken at week 4, from a patient treated with tofacitinib. The sequence came from a human donor with alopecia areata. The chain uses TRBV19 and TRBJ1-5; maybe TRBD1 (5 bases). The chain's CDR3 is CASSIEKGDQPQHF. CDR3 nucleotide sequence: TGTGCCAGTAGTATTGAGAAAGGGGACCAGCCCCAGCATTTT.